This TCR beta chain came from a study of vaccination and CD4 T cells after COVID-19. Background on the study: Overlapping spike peptides of SARS-CoV-2, HCoV-NL63, HCoV-OC43 and HCoV-229E were used, and cells were stimulated with them.

This CDR3 contains 12 residues. Trimming took off 1 base at V and 7 bases at J, with 8 bases between the two ends. From germline, CDR1 is LNHDA and CDR2 SQIVND (reference sequence). Sequencing of the DNA from cultured CD4+ T cells was carried out with the Oncomine TCR Beta short-read assay. TCRdb re-called the PCR reads with MiXCR, one entry per CDR3 protein. The sample lists about 21,000 distinct CDR3 sequences; roughly 60% were seen once. Indicated treatment: approximately nine-day PBMC culture with coronavirus spike peptide pools or control peptides (ViraFEST assay). A note on this clonotype: Antigen unknown.

This chain uses TRBV19 with TRBJ2-7; D ambiguous. The clonotype originates from a human donor who received a COVID-19 vaccine. The input for sequencing was CD4+ T cells from blood, cultured in vitro, taken before SARS-CoV-2 vaccination. The CDR3 coding sequence is TGTGCCAGTAGTATAGTAACGGGTGAGCAGTACTTC. This gives the protein CASSIVTGEQYF.